The 10 T cell receptor beta chains listed next were all sequenced from one sample in a study of low-dose radiotherapy and immunotherapy resistance in tumors. Primers targeting TRAV and TRBV primed first-strand cDNA, covering alpha and beta chains. Amplification of TCRs used a constant-region primer and V-primer adapter for about 19 PCR cycles. TCRdb reprocessed the reads via MiXCR and lists one record per CDR3 protein. The sample consists of about 100,000 distinct CDR3 sequences, less than 25% of them appearing once. Described time point: after trial treatment. Treatment: LDRT plus nivolumab, ipilimumab, low-dose cyclophosphamide and aspirin (RACIN trial). Here the sequenced sample was PBMCs, taken after low-dose radiotherapy plus immunotherapy. The receptors originated from a male donor with prostate cancer.

The table lists this clonotype with many counts. The V and J genes are TRBV10-3 and TRBJ2-5; D remains unclear. CDR1 is ENHRY, CDR2 SYGVKD, per germline. This CDR3 region has 13 residues. Deletions cut 6 bases from V and 5 bases from J, with 13 bases between. In DNA form, the CDR3 reads TGTGCCATCAGGCCGAGTCTGGGGGAGACCCAGTACTTC. Translated: CAIRPSLGETQYF.

This sequence joins TRBV5-1 and TRBJ2-1; D is possibly TRBD2 (6 bases). The germline V and J ends were trimmed by 0 bases and 9 bases, with 10 bases remaining between them. This CDR3 has 13 amino acids. Germline V lookup: CDR1 SGHRS, CDR2 YFSETQ. CDR3 DNA: TGCGCCAGCAGCTTGGCCGTGGGGGGTGAGCAGTTCTTC. Its translation is CASSLAVGGEQFF.

The chain recombines TRBV6-1 with TRBJ2-7; tentatively, D is TRBD1 (6 bases). CDR1 is MNHNS and CDR2 is SASEGT in the germline V gene. The CDR3 sequence is 12 residues long. V lost 6 bases to trimming and J lost 3 bases, with 9 bases between them. The CDR3 region has the DNA TGTGCCAGCAGGCGGACAGACTACGAGCAGTACTTC. This gives the protein CASRRTDYEQYF.

This clonotype was seen at least ten times. DNA of the CDR3: TGCGCCAGCAGCCAAGGGACAGCAACCGGGGGGACCCAGTACTTC. Translated: CASSQGTATGGTQYF. The V call is TRBV4-1, the J call TRBJ2-5, with D possibly called TRBD1 or TRBD2 (6 bases each). V was pared by 1 base and J by 7 bases, with 16 bases between. This CDR3 is built from 15 residues. The V gene's germline CDR1 is MGHRA and CDR2 YSYEKL.

Many counts were recorded for this clonotype. The rearrangement uses TRBV12-3 or TRBV12-4 and TRBJ2-5; 8 nucleotides agree with TRBD1. V trimming: 6 bases; J trimming: 4 bases; junction bases outside the gene matches: 10. This CDR3 contains 15 residues. The CDR3 here is CASSPGQGDTETQYF. The CDR3 bases are TGTGCCAGCAGCCCAGGACAGGGTGACACAGAGACCCAGTACTTC.

The chain combines TRBV20-1 with TRBJ2-4; D not resolved. The CDR3 runs to 14 residues. The V end lost 3 bases, the J end lost 0 bases, and 9 bases lay between the germline ends. Germline CDR1 is DFQATT and CDR2 is SNEGSKA (reference sequence). In nucleotides, the CDR3 is TGCAGTGCTAGGAGATCCCTAGCCAAAAACATTCAGTACTTC. Encoded protein: CSARRSLAKNIQYF.

J is TRBJ2-2 and V is TRBV19; 8 nucleotides align to TRBD1. With 2 bases clipped from V and 4 bases from J, the junction kept 9 bases outside the gene matches. The CDR3 extends over 17 amino acids. Germline lookup yields CDR1 LNHDA and CDR2 SQIVND (reference sequence). CDR3 nucleotide sequence: TGTGCCAGTAGTATACGAGGAGGACAGGGCTCCACCGGGGAGCTGTTTTTT. Protein sequence: CASSIRGGQGSTGELFF.

The sample holds a few counts of this clonotype. The chain joins TRBV5-1 to TRBJ2-2, with a weak D call TRBD2 (5 bases). Trimming took 4 bases from V and 17 from J, leaving 33 bases between them. The CDR3 consists of 17 residues. Germline-derived CDR1 and CDR2 are SGHRS and YFSETQ. The CDR3 spells CASSPDTGAGELCFFFF. In DNA form, the CDR3 reads TGCGCCAGCAGCCCAGACACGGGTGCCGGGGAGCTGTGTTTTTTTTTTTTT.

This clonotype was picked up many times. This chain joins TRBV5-1 and TRBJ2-7; 8 nucleotides line up with TRBD1. With 3 bases clipped from V and 5 bases from J, the junction kept 10 bases outside the gene matches. The CDR3 sequence is 15 residues long. CDR1 SGHRS and CDR2 YFSETQ come from the germline V gene. CDR3 protein: CASSSRTGPENEQYF. CDR3 DNA: TGCGCCAGCAGCTCGCGGACAGGGCCGGAGAACGAGCAGTACTTC.

This clonotype was detected ten times or more. J is TRBJ2-5 and V is TRBV5-6; 9 bases are a match to TRBD2. Germline loops: CDR1 SGHDT, CDR2 YYEEEE. The V gene end was trimmed by 4 bases and the J gene end by 3 bases; junction bases not matched to a gene: 13. This CDR3 has 17 residues. CDR3 sequence reads: CASSTAPPAGGEETQYF. In DNA form, the CDR3 reads TGTGCCAGCAGCACTGCCCCCCCAGCGGGGGGAGAAGAGACCCAGTACTTC.